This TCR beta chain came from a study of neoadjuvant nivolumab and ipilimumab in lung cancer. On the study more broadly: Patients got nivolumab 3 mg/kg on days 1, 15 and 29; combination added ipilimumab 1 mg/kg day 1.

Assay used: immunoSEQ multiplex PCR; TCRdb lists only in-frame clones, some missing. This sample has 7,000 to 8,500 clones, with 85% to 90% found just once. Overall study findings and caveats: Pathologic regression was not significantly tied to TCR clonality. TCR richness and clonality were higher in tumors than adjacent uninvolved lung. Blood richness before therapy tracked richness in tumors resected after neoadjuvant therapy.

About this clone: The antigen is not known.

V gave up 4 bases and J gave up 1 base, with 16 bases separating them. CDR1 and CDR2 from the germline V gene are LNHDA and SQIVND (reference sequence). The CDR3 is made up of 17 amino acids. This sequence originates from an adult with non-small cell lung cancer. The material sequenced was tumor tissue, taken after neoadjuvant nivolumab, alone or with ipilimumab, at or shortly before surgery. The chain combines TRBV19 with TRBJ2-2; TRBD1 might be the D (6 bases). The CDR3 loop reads CASSTGLIRGNTGELFF. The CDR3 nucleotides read TGTGCCAGTAGTACAGGCCTCATCAGGGGGAACACCGGGGAGCTGTTTTTT.